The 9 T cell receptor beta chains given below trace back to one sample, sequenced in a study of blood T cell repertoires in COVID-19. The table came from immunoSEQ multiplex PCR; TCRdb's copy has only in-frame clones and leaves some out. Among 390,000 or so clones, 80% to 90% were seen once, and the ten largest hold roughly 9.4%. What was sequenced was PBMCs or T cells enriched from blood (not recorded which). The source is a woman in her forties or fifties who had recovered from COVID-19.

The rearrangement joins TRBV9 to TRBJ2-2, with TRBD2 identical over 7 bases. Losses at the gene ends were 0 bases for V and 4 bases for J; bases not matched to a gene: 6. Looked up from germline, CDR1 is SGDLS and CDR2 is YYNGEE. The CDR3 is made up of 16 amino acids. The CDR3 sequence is CASSVAGREGTGELFF. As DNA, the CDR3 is TGTGCCAGCAGCGTAGCTGGCAGGGAGGGCACCGGGGAGCTGTTTTTT.

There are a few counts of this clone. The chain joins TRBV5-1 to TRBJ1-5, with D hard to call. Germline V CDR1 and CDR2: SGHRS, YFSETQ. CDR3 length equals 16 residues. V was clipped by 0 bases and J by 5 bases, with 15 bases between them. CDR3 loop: CASSLGGELGYQPQHF. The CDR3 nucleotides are TGCGCCAGCAGCTTGGGCGGGGAGTTGGGGTATCAGCCCCAGCATTTT.

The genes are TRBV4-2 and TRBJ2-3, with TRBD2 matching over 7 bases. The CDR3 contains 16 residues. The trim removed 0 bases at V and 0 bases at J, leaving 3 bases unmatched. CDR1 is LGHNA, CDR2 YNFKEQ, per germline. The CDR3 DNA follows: TGTGCCAGCAGCCAAGAACGCGGGGGAAGCACAGATACGCAGTATTTT. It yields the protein CASSQERGGSTDTQYF.

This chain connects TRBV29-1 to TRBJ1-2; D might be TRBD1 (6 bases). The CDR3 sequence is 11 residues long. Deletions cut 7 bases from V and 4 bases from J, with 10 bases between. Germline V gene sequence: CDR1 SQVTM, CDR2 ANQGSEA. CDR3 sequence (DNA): TGCAGCGCCGTGGACAGCTATGGCTACACCTTC. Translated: CSAVDSYGYTF.

CDR3 residues: CASRTGGTGELFF. The CDR3 bases are TGTGCCAGCCGGACAGGGGGCACCGGGGAGCTGTTTTTT. The chain employs TRBV7-2 and TRBJ2-2; 10 bases are a match to TRBD1. V lost 8 bases, J lost 4 bases, and 1 base stayed unmatched. The CDR3 sequence is 13 residues long. CDR1 and CDR2 (germline): SGHTA, FQGNSA.

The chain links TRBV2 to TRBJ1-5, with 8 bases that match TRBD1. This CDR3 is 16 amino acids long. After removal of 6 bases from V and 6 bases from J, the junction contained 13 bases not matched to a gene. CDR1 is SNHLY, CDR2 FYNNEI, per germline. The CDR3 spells CASSPDRGGLGQPQHF. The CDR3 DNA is TGTGCCAGCAGCCCTGACAGGGGTGGCCTGGGTCAGCCCCAGCATTTT.

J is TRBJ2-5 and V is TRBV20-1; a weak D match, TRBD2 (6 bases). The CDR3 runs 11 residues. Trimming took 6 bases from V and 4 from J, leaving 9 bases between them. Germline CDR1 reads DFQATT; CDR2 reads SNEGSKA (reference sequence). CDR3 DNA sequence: TGCAGTGCGCCAGCGGGAGAGACCCAGTACTTC. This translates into CSAPAGETQYF.

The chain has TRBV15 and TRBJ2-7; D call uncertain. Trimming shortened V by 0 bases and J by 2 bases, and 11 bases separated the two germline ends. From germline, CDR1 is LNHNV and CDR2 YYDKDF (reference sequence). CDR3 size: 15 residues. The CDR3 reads CATSRDSLRAYEQYF. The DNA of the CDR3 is TGTGCCACCAGCAGAGATAGCTTAAGAGCCTACGAGCAGTACTTC. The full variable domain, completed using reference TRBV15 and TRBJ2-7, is DAMVIQNPRYQVTQFGKPVTLSCSQTLNHNVMYWYQQKSSQAPKLLFHYYDKDFNNEADTPDNFQSRRPNTSFCFLDIRSPGLGDTAMYLCATSRDSLRAYEQYFGPGTRLTVT.

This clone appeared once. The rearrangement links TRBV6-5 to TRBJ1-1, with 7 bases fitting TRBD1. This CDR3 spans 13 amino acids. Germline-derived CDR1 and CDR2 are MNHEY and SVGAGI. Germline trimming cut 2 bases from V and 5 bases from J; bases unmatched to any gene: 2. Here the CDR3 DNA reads TGTGCCAGCAGTTACCCGACAGGGACTGAAGCTTTCTTT. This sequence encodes CASSYPTGTEAFF.